This T cell receptor (beta chain) was recorded in a study of blood T cell repertoires in COVID-19. Germline-derived CDR1 and CDR2 are SGDLS and YYNGEE. Trimming stripped 3 bases from V and 5 bases from J, with 12 bases between. The CDR3 is 14 amino acids. Using immunoSEQ multiplex PCR, the repertoire was profiled, and TCRdb retains in-frame clones only, with some absent. Among some 270,000 clones listed, about 89% were seen once. Material for sequencing was peripheral blood. The clonotype was recovered from an older woman who had recovered from COVID-19. J is TRBJ2-1 and V is TRBV9, with D tentatively TRBD2 (6 bases). Here the CDR3 DNA reads TGTGCCAGCAGCGCCCGGTGGGGGGACAATGAGCAGTTCTTC. The encoded protein is CASSARWGDNEQFF.